The clone carrying this TCR beta chain was observed a few times. Each CDR3 protein gets one entry after TCRdb re-called the RACE reads with MiXCR. The sample consists of approximately 88,000 distinct CDR3 sequences, 10% to 15% of them appearing once. The data stem from a study of human T cells and chemical hapten exposure. Study context: Per-sample TCR yields varied mainly from small pooled library volume differences.

Indicated time point: patch test 3, about 24 weeks after DPC sensitization. Treatment defined: therapeutic diphenylcyclopropenone sensitization with weekly scalp DPC. Only after blood had been drawn was each patch test applied. Donors, patients with alopecia ranging from 18 to 70 years old and judged suitable for DPC, provided samples. This specimen consisted of whole blood, obtained in connection with sensitization to the hapten diphenylcyclopropenone (DPC). The sequence was collected from a woman aged 50 to 65 with alopecia areata. Some clones in this sample may be carry-over from other donors' samples.

The CDR3 reads CASSIRGTGHYNEQYF. The DNA for the CDR3 is TGTGCCAGTAGTATCCGGGGGACAGGGCACTACAACGAGCAGTACTTC. The rearrangement joins TRBV19 to TRBJ2-7, with TRBD1 matching 9 bases. The CDR3 runs 16 residues. With V trimmed by 3 bases and J by 5 bases, 11 bases remained unmatched. Germline CDR1 is LNHDA and CDR2 is SQIVND (reference sequence).